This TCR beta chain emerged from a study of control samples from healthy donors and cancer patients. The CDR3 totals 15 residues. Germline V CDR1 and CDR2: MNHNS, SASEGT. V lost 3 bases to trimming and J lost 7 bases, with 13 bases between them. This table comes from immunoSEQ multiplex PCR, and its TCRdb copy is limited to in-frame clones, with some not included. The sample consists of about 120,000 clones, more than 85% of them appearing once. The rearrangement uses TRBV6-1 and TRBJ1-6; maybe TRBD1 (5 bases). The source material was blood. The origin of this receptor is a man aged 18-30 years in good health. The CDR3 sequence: CASSEGGMANSPLHF. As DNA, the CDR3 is TGTGCCAGCAGTGAGGGGGGGATGGCAAATTCACCCCTCCACTTT.